This entry lists 4 T cell receptor beta chains sequenced from one sample in a study of CD8 T cells in Susac syndrome. RNA, at roughly 0.45 to 1 ug, was reverse transcribed with random hexamers. TCRdb ran MiXCR on the immunoSEQ multiplex PCR reads and lists one entry per CDR3 protein. The repertoire includes about 400,000 distinct CDR3 sequences, 75% to 90% of them detected once, and 0.12% sits in the top ten. The sample comprised CD8+ T cells from PBMCs. The receptors derive from a human donor with multiple sclerosis.

The CDR3 reads CASGPAGPTDTQYF. In DNA form, the CDR3 reads TGTGCCAGCGGTCCGGCTGGCCCCACAGATACGCAGTATTTT. The chain couples TRBV28 to TRBJ2-3; D is unclear. CDR1 and CDR2 from the germline V gene are MDHEN and SYDVKM. This CDR3 has 14 amino acids. Trimming shortened V by 8 bases and J by 2 bases, and 14 bases separated the two germline ends.

The chain uses TRBV14 and TRBJ2-7; D remains ambiguous. CDR3 length equals 13 residues. CDR1 and CDR2 from the germline V gene are SGHDN and FVKESK. The V end lost 5 bases, the J end lost 2 bases, and 10 bases lay between the germline ends. CDR3 in amino acids: CASSGVNPYEQYF. The CDR3 DNA is TGTGCCAGCAGCGGAGTGAACCCCTACGAGCAGTACTTC. The full variable domain, its missing parts supplied by reference TRBV14 and TRBJ2-7, is EAGVTQFPSHSVIEKGQTVTLRCDPISGHDNLYWYRRVMGKEIKFLLHFVKESKQDESGMPNNRFLAERTGGTYSTLKVQPAELEDSGVYFCASSGVNPYEQYFGPGTRLTVT.

J is TRBJ1-2 and V is TRBV2; the match to TRBD1 covers 12 bases. Germline CDR1 is SNHLY and CDR2 is FYNNEI. This CDR3 is 16 amino acids long. With 6 bases clipped from V and 2 bases from J, the junction kept 7 bases outside the gene matches. Here the CDR3 DNA reads TGTGCCAGCAGGGAGGGACAGGGGGCCCAGAACTATGGCTACACCTTC. Residues: CASREGQGAQNYGYTF.

The V call is TRBV4-1, the J call TRBJ1-6; no clear D. Germline lookup yields CDR1 MGHRA and CDR2 YSYEKL. V was clipped by 1 base and J by 10 bases, with 11 bases between them. The CDR3 totals 14 residues. In DNA form, the CDR3 reads TGCGCCAGCAGCCAAGCGAAGGGAACCTCACCCCTCCACTTT. Its protein is CASSQAKGTSPLHF.